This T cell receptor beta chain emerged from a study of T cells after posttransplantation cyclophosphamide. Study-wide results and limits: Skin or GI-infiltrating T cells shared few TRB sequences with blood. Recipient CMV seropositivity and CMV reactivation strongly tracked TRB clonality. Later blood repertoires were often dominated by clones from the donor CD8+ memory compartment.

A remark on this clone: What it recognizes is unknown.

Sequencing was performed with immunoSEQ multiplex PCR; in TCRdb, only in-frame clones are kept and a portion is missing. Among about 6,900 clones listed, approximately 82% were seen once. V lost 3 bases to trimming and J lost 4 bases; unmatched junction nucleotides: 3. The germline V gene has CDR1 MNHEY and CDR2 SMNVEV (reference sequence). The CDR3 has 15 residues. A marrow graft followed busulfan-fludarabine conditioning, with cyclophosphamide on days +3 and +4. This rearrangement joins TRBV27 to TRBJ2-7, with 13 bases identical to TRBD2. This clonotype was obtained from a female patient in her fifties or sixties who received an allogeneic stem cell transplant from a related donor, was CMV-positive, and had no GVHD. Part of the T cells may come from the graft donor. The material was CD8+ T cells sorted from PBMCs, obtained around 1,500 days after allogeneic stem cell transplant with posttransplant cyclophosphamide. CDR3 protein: CASSFSTSGRYEQYF. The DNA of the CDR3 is TGTGCCAGCAGTTTTTCGACTAGCGGGAGGTACGAGCAGTACTTC.